This T cell receptor beta chain was captured by sequencing in a study of T cell responses to AZD1222 COVID-19 vaccine (dated by TCRdb to the early 2020s). Looking at the study overall: TCR sequencing was performed for about 250 trial participants, of whom 200 to 210 were given two doses of AZD1222 and about 25 were given two doses of MenACWY control vaccine. Enrollment into the trials was organized by age into subgroups of 18-55, 56-69 and 70-plus years, and those subgroups contained approximately 150, 30 and 60 TCR-sequenced participants, respectively.

The CDR3 regions of human TCRbeta chains were subjected to immunosequencing. On the study's bioinformatics: Repertoire TCRs were checked for matches against a reference library of SARS-CoV-2-specific TCRs that had been generated using the MIRA antigen-specificity platform. Breadth meant the fraction of unique TCRs that were SARS-CoV-2-associated, whereas depth meant the fraction of total T cells that were SARS-CoV-2-associated. Each spike-specific TCR was assigned to its reactive spike region and to a CD4 or CD8 class using the MIRA data. Log10-transformed breadth and depth values were compared by one-way ANOVA with Sidak's multiple comparisons tests. TCRdb re-hosts the immuneACCESS table, in-frame sequences only. Its copies lack some clones; in the studies checked, an unresolved V gene accounts for under half of them, and the cause for the rest is not known. That table supplies the V and J calls and clone size; D and trimming were determined from the DNA. The sample table shows about 86,000 clones, and around nine tenths are seen once. In total, the top ten clones hold approximately 10% of the sample.

The paper as a whole reports these results and caveats: Only five or six AZD1222 recipients were SARS-CoV-2 seropositive at baseline, limiting conclusions about previously exposed vaccinees. In the small 56-69-year group, the increase in depth fell short of significance, most likely because of low power. Because no day 14 peak-response samples were available, repertoires were characterized only after the peak T cell response. Reportedly, almost half of the unique spike-specific TCRs recognized epitopes lying outside the regions that are mutated in the B.1.351 and B.1.1.7 variants. Spike-specific TCR breadth and depth rose significantly after two AZD1222 doses compared with day 0 and with MenACWY recipients. CD4 TCRs associated with the vaccine covered the entire spike protein, and the dominant responses were in regions 160-218 and 743-854. Participants were mostly white British, with more females than males. The authors suggested clonal diversity may have been underestimated.

A word on this clone: Its binding antigen is unknown. The record has no base qualities; no much larger clone is one base away.

From its cysteine to its phenylalanine, the CDR3 spans 15 amino acids. The retained sequence is limited to the CDR3, 45 bases, with the frame set at the first base. V gives up 0 bases and J gives up 4 bases, and the segment between their germline ends measures 13 bases. The germline V gene sets CDR1 to SGHRS and CDR2 to YFSETQ. Sample time point, as interpreted from the label and publication: baseline before first vaccination. Sample treatment or condition, as interpreted from the label and publication: meningococcal conjugate vaccine given as trial control. The vaccinee samples were drawn from two UK trials, COV001 and COV002, one of which was a single-blind randomized controlled phase 2/3 trial testing AZD1222 (ChAdOx1 nCoV-19) in healthy adults. For TCRbeta chain sequencing, PBMC samples were collected from trial participants at day 0 and at day 28 after the second dose.

The receptor was isolated from an adult in good health. Recombination connected TRBV5-1 to TRBJ1-1; no confident D gene assignment can be made. This specimen consisted of peripheral blood, obtained on day 0 of MenACWY control vaccination. The CDR3 has the sequence CASSLGGSRGTEAFF. The sequenced DNA: TGCGCCAGCAGCTTGGGAGGGTCGCGAGGCACTGAAGCTTTCTTT.